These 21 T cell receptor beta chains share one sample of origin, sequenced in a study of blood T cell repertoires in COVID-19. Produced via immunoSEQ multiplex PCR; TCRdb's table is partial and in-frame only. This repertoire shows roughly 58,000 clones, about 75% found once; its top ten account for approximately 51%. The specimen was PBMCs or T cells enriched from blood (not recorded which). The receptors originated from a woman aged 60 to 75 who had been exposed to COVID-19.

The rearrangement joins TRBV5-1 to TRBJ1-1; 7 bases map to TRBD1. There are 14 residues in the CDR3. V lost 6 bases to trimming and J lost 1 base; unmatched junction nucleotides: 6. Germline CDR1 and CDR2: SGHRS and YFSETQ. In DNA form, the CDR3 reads TGCGCCAGCATACCCGGGACAGCGAACACTGAAGCTTTCTTT. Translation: CASIPGTANTEAFF. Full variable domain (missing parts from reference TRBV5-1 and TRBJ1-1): KAGVTQTPRYLIKTRGQQVTLSCSPISGHRSVSWYQQTPGQGLQFLFEYFSETQRNKGNFPGRFSGRQFSNSRSEMNVSTLELGDSALYLCASIPGTANTEAFFGQGTRLTVV.

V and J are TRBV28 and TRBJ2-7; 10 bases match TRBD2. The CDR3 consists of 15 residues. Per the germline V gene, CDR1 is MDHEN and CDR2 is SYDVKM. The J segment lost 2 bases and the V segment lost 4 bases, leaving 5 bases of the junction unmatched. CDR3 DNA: TGTGCCAGCAGTTCCCCCAGCGGGGGGGCCTACGAGCAGTACTTC. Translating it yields CASSSPSGGAYEQYF.

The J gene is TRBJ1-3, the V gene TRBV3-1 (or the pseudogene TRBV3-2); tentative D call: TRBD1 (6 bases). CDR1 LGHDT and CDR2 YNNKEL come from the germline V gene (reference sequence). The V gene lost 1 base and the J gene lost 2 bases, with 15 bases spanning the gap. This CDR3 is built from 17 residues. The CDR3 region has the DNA TGTGCCAGCAGCCAAGGTAGACAGGACAAGACTGGAAACACCATATATTTT. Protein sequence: CASSQGRQDKTGNTIYF.

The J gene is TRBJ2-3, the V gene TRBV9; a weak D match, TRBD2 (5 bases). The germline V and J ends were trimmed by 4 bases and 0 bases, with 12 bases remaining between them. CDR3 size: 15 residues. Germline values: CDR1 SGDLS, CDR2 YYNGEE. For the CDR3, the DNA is TGTGCCAGCAGCTACAGCGGACGAAGCACAGATACGCAGTATTTT. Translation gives CASSYSGRSTDTQYF. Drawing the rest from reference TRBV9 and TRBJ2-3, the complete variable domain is DSGVTQTPKHLITATGQRVTLRCSPRSGDLSVYWYQQSLDQGLQFLIQYYNGEERAKGNILERFSAQQFPDLHSELNLSSLELGDSALYFCASSYSGRSTDTQYFGPGTRLTVL.

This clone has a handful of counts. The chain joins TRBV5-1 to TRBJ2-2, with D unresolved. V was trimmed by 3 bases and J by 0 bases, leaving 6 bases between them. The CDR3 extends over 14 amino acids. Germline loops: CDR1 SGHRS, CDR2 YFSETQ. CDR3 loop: CASSSQANTGELFF. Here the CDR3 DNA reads TGCGCCAGCAGCTCCCAGGCGAACACCGGGGAGCTGTTTTTT. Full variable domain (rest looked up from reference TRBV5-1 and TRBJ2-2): KAGVTQTPRYLIKTRGQQVTLSCSPISGHRSVSWYQQTPGQGLQFLFEYFSETQRNKGNFPGRFSGRQFSNSRSEMNVSTLELGDSALYLCASSSQANTGELFFGEGSRLTVL.

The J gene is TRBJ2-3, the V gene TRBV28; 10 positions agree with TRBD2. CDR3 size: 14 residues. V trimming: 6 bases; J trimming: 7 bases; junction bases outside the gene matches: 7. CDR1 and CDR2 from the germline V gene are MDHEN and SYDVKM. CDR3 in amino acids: CASSSTSGKNTQYF. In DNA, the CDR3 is TGTGCCAGCAGCTCTACTAGCGGGAAGAATACGCAGTATTTT.

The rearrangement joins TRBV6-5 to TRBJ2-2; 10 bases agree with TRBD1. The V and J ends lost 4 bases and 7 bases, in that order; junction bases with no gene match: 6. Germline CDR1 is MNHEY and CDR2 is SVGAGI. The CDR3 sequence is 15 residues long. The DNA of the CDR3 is TGTGCCAGCAGTTCTGGACAGGGGGTCAACGGGGAGCTGTTTTTT. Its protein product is CASSSGQGVNGELFF.

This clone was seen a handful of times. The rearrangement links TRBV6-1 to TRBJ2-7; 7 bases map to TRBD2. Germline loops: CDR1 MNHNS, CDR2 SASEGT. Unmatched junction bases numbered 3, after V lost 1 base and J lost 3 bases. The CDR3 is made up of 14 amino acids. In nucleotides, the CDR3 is TGTGCCAGCAGTGAAGTAGCGGGCGTCTACGAGCAGTACTTC. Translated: CASSEVAGVYEQYF.

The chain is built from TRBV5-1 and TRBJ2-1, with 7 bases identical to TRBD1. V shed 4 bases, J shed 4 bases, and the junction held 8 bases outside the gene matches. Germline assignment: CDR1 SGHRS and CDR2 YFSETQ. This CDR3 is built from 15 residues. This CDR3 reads CASSLQGLAYNEQFF. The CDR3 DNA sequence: TGCGCCAGCAGCCTACAGGGGTTAGCGTACAATGAGCAGTTCTTC. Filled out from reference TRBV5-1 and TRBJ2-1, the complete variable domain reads KAGVTQTPRYLIKTRGQQVTLSCSPISGHRSVSWYQQTPGQGLQFLFEYFSETQRNKGNFPGRFSGRQFSNSRSEMNVSTLELGDSALYLCASSLQGLAYNEQFFGPGTRLTVL.

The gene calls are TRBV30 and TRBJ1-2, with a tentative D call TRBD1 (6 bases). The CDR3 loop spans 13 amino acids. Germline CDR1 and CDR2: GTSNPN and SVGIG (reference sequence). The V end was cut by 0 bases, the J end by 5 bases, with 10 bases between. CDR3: CAWSVTGLYGYTF. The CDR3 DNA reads TGTGCCTGGAGTGTAACAGGGTTGTATGGCTACACCTTC. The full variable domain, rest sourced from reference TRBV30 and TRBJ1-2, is SQTIHQWPATLVQPVGSPLSLECTVEGTSNPNLYWYRQAAGRGLQLLFYSVGIGQISSEVPQNLSASRPQDRQFILSSKKLLLSDSGFYLCAWSVTGLYGYTFGSGTRLTVV.

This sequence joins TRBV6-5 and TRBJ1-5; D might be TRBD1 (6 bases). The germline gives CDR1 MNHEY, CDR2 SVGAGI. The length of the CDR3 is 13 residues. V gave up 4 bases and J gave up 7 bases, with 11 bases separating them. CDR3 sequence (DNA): TGTGCCAGCAGTTTTGGGGACAAGCAGCCCCAGCATTTT. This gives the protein CASSFGDKQPQHF.

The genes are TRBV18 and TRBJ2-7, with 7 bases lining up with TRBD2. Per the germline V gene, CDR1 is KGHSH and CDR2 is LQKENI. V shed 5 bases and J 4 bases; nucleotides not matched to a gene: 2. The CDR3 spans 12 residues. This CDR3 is CASSAGVYEQYF. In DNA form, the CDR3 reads TGTGCCAGCTCAGCGGGGGTATACGAGCAGTACTTC.

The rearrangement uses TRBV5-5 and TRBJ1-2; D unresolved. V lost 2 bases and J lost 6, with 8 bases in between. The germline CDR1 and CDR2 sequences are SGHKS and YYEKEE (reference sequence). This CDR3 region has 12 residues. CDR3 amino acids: CASSLYGDGYTF. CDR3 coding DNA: TGTGCCAGCAGCTTATACGGGGATGGCTACACCTTC. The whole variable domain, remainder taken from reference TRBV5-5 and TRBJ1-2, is DAGVTQSPTHLIKTRGQQVTLRCSPISGHKSVSWYQQVLGQGPQFIFQYYEKEERGRGNFPDRFSARQFPNYSSELNVNALLLGDSALYLCASSLYGDGYTFGSGTRLTVV.

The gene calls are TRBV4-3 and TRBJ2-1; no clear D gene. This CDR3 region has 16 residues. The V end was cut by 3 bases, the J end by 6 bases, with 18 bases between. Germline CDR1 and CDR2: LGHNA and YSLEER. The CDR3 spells CASSQEASPPLNEQFF. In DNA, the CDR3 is TGCGCCAGCAGCCAGGAAGCGAGTCCCCCCCTCAATGAGCAGTTCTTC.

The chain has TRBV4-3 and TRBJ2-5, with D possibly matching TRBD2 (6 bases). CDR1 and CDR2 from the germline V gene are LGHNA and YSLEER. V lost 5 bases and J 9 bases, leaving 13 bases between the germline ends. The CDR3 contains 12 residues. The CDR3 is CASSTRGGPQYF. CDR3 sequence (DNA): TGCGCCAGCAGCACAAGGGGAGGCCCCCAGTACTTC.

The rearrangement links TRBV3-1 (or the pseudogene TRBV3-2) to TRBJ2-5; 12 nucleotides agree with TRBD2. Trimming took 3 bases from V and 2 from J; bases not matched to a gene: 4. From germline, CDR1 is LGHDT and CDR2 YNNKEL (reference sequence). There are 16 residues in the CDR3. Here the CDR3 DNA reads TGTGCCAGCAGCCAGACTAGCGGGGGCCTTCAAGAGACCCAGTACTTC. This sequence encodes CASSQTSGGLQETQYF.

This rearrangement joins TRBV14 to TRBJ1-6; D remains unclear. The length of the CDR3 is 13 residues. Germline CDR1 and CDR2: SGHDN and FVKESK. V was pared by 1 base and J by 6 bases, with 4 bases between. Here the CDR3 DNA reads TGTGCCAGCAGCCAAGTCAGTAATTCACCCCTCCACTTT. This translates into CASSQVSNSPLHF. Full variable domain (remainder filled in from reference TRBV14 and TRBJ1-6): EAGVTQFPSHSVIEKGQTVTLRCDPISGHDNLYWYRRVMGKEIKFLLHFVKESKQDESGMPNNRFLAERTGGTYSTLKVQPAELEDSGVYFCASSQVSNSPLHFGNGTRLTVT.

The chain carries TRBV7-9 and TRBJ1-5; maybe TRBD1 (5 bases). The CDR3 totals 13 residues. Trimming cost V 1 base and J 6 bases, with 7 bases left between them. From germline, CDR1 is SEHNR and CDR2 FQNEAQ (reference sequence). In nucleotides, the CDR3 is TGTGCCAGCAGCTTAGGACAGACTCAGCCCCAGCATTTT. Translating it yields CASSLGQTQPQHF.

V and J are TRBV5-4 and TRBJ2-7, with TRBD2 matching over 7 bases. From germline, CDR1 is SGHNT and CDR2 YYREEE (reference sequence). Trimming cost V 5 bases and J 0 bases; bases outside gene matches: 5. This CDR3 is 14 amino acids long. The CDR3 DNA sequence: TGTGCCAGCAGTTTCAGCGGGACCTCCTACGAGCAGTACTTC. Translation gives CASSFSGTSYEQYF. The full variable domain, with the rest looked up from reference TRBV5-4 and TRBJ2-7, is ETGVTQSPTHLIKTRGQQVTLRCSSQSGHNTVSWYQQALGQGPQFIFQYYREEENGRGNFPPRFSGLQFPNYSSELNVNALELDDSALYLCASSFSGTSYEQYFGPGTRLTVT.

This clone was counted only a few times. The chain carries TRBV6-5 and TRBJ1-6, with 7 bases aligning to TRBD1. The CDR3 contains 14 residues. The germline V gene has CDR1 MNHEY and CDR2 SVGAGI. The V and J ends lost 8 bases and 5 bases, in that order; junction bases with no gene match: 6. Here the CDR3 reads CASGWTGDNSPLHF. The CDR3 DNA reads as TGTGCCAGCGGGTGGACAGGAGATAATTCACCCCTCCACTTT.

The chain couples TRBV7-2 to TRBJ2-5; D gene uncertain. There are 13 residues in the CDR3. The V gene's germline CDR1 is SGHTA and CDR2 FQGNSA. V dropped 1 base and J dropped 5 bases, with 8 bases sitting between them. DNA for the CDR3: TGTGCCAGCAGCTTAGATCGGGTGGAGACCCAGTACTTC. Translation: CASSLDRVETQYF. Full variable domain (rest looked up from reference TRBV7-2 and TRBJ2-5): GAGVSQSPSNKVTEKGKDVELRCDPISGHTALYWYRQSLGQGLEFLIYFQGNSAPDKSGLPSDRFSAERTGGSVSTLTIQRTQQEDSAVYLCASSLDRVETQYFGPGTRLLVL.